The rows below give T cell receptor beta chains drawn from one sample of a study of cytomegalovirus exposure and HLA in healthy donors. Profiling relied on immunoSEQ multiplex PCR, and the TCRdb table lists in-frame clones only, not all of them. The sample has about 200,000 clones; more than 75% are singletons. Source material: PBMCs. The receptors shown here come from a male donor in good health and CMV-seropositive. CDR3s include the opening cysteine and the closing phenylalanine or tryptophan.

J,V,CDR3
TRBJ2-2,TRBV10-3,CAISETSGRDTGELFF
TRBJ1-1,TRBV5-1,CASNSGLPNTEAFF
TRBJ1-4,TRBV15,CATSGPGGGMRKLFF
TRBJ1-5,TRBV27,CASSLLPGTGDQPQHF
TRBJ2-7,TRBV7-6,CASSWGLAGLAYEQYF
TRBJ2-7,TRBV5-1,CASSLLWTGSSYEQYF
TRBJ1-5,TRBV5-1,CASSLGEGQGGNQPQHF
TRBJ1-2,TRBV6-5,CATNRVDYGYTF
TRBJ2-1,TRBV5-1,CASSLDGSRDEQFF
TRBJ2-7,TRBV2,CASIEGLHEQYF
TRBJ2-3,TRBV9,CASSVGGGLSSDTQYF
-,TRBV7-2,CASSLIASGRGAGELFF
TRBJ1-1,TRBV6-1,CATWDRRNTEAFF
TRBJ1-5,TRBV7-2,CASSSRQGDQPQHF
TRBJ1-1,TRBV28,CASSYISGRGNTEAFF
TRBJ1-4,TRBV7-2,CASSFSAGPTGGLEKLFF
TRBJ1-5,TRBV19,CASSIPAGALLQHF
TRBJ1-5,TRBV5-1,CASSLGGTDSNQPQHF
TRBJ2-5,TRBV29-1,CSGRTGQETQYF
TRBJ2-2,TRBV5-1,CASSSGLAGAGTGELFF
TRBJ2-1,TRBV7-9,CASSSDYSSYNEQFF
TRBJ1-6,TRBV6-4,CASSESAGANSPLHF
TRBJ2-5,TRBV25-1,CASSEPSRGRQETQYF
TRBJ2-7,TRBV11-1,CASSLAGAAYEQYF
TRBJ1-3,TRBV7-2,CASSLSNLSGNTIYF
TRBJ1-5,TRBV9,CASSGTGTGSQPQHF
TRBJ1-2,TRBV7-2,CASSFLSDPGTF
TRBJ2-3,TRBV6-5,CASSPDGGLTDTQYF
TRBJ2-5,TRBV7-2,CASSLMRGSRESQYF
TRBJ1-2,TRBV9,CASSQGARGYTF
TRBJ2-5,TRBV9,CASGSGGELETQYF
TRBJ2-1,TRBV4-2,CASSQGAGGSSIEQFF
TRBJ2-5,TRBV11-3,CASSFRGDETQYF
TRBJ2-2,TRBV29-1,CSVTSGSAGELFF
TRBJ2-5,TRBV28,CASSEPAGEAETQYF
TRBJ2-1,TRBV7-3,CASSSPTSGYNEQFF
TRBJ2-7,TRBV11-2,CASSLLSAGLAAPYEQYF
TRBJ2-5,TRBV7-8,CASSLSGTREETQYF
-,TRBV5-4,CASSTGLAGVHEQYF